Listed here is a single T cell receptor beta chain. Its target antigen remains unknown. No much larger clone is present one base from it, and per-base qualities are unavailable. This sample was taken from a study of identical twins (dated by TCRdb to 2015 to 2016). Background on the whole study: TCR alpha and beta repertoires from monozygotic twins, unrelated adults of various ages and cord blood were deep-sequenced to test whether fetal clonotypes persist. To rule out contamination, the twin experiments were replicated at different times with different library preparation protocols.

To prepare the library, 5' RACE was applied. TCRdb shows the sequencer as Illumina HiSeq 2000. Template switching introduced a universal primer binding site; the final cDNA contained a unique molecular identifier, enabling accurate counting of TCR cDNA molecules. Specific primers in the conserved constant-segment region were used to synthesize first-strand cDNA for the TCR alpha and beta chains. To control for contamination, each cDNA library was double barcoded with a SMART-Mk sample barcode plus Illumina barcodes. TruSeq adapter sequences, together with Illumina sample barcodes, were added in two successive PCR steps. The Illumina HiSeq platform was used with custom primers to sequence TCR alpha and beta cDNA libraries. As for how the authors treated the data: MiGEC processed the raw reads to extract unique molecular identifiers, while MiXCR was used to determine the CDR3 positions. Recombination models were inferred per individual with the repgenHMM and IGoR tools using an EM algorithm. Shared clonotypes were analyzed with the tcR package in R, and sharing was normalized by the product of cloneset sizes. To study raw recombination free of thymic and clonal selection effects, out-of-frame nonproductive sequences were analyzed. TCRdb ran its own pipeline on the public reads, namely fastp trimming at Q25 and MiXCR clone calling, and kept in-frame beta chains. Each CDR3 protein gets just one entry, which takes the most common genes and DNA from the rows behind it. It is TCRdb's table, rather than the study itself, that gives the V and J calls and clone size. Present in this sample are over 200,000 distinct CDR3 sequences, approximately 5.9% of which were seen just once. Jointly, the top ten make up roughly 15% of the sample.

The study at large found these results: Zero-insertion analyses could be partly confounded by invariant T cells such as MAIT and iNKT, though diverse VJ usage argued against such confounding for most clonotypes. A weaker excess of twin sharing was found in beta out-of-frame sequences because the signal-to-noise ratio was lowered by fewer shared sequences. Because the same donors could not be followed over many years, conclusions were based on cross-sectional statistical analysis. In monozygotic twins, out-of-frame TCR alpha sharing was systematically underestimated by recombination models, although the models agreed with sharing between unrelated individuals. Fewer insertions were carried by abundant cord blood beta clonotypes; a weaker similar trend was observed in young adult naive repertoires, while no such trend was observed in memory repertoires. Compared with coincidental sharing between unrelated individuals, out-of-frame TCR alpha sequences shared between twins had an excess of sequences with low generation probability.

V ends up 5 bases short and J 8 bases short, with an unmatched junction base count of 5. Reading the germline V gene gives CDR1 MGHRA and CDR2 YSYEKL. The CDR3 runs 13 amino acids, cysteine and phenylalanine included. CDR3 DNA is the only sequence kept; it has 39 bases, read in frame from the first base. Every donor was a healthy Caucasian. The twin cohort consisted of three pairs of female monozygotic twins, all aged about 18 to 29 years. Positive isolation kits from Invitrogen were used to isolate CD4+ and CD8+ T cell populations. This same sample was also taken into another study, of T cells expressing NK-cell markers. That second report states: About 8 donors provided sorted CD3+CD56+NKG2C+, CD3+CD56+NKG2C- and CD3+CD56-NKG2C+ T-cell subsets, whose TCR beta-chain repertoires were profiled. Among the eight sequenced donors, seven were HCMV-seropositive and one was HCMV-seronegative. To restrict sorting to alphabetaTCR-expressing T cells, an anti-gammadeltaTCR antibody was added in several experiments. In several donors, the dominant CD3+CD56+NKG2C+ clonotypes ranked among the top 10 CD8+ clonotypes, making up 1.0-7.0% of CD8+ T cells. Those dominant clonotypes were again the most abundant among CD3+CD56-NKG2C+ cells in a handful of donors, at roughly 25-65%. Whether the expanded NKG2C-expressing T cell clones were specific for HCMV antigens was left unclear. All eight donors whose samples were sequenced were randomly selected healthy volunteers, three of them men and five women. To determine HCMV serostatus, a commercial ELISA kit was used to detect HCMV-specific IgG in serum. MIGEC handled demultiplexing of the reads and grouping by UMI, while MiTCR was used to assemble and quantify clonotypes. Only TCR cDNA sequences supported by at least two reads were kept to exclude erroneous sequences. Downstream repertoire analysis used the tcR package, and clonotypes were matched across fractions by CDR3 nucleotide sequence plus V segment. VDJmatch was used to annotate antigen specificity against VDJdb, with one amino acid substitution in CDR3 allowed.

The source material was CD8+ T cells sorted from blood. This sequence was found in a woman aged 18-29 years in good health. The chain is encoded by TRBV4-1 joined to TRBJ2-1; 8 central bases correspond to TRBD2. The DNA is TGCGCCAGCAGCGGAGCTAGCGGGTATGAGCAGTTCTTC. Its protein product is CASSGASGYEQFF.